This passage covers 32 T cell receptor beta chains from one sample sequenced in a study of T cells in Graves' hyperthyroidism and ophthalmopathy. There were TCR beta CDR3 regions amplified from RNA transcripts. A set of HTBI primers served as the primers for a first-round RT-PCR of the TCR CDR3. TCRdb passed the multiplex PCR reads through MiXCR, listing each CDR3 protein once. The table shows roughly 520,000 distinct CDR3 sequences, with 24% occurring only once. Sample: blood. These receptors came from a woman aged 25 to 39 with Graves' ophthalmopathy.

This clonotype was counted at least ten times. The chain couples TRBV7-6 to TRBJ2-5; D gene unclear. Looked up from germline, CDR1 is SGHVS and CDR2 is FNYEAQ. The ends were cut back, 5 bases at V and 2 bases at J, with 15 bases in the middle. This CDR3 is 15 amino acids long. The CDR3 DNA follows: TGTGCCAGCAGCCCGAGACAACGCGGACAAGAGACCCAGTACTTC. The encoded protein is CASSPRQRGQETQYF.

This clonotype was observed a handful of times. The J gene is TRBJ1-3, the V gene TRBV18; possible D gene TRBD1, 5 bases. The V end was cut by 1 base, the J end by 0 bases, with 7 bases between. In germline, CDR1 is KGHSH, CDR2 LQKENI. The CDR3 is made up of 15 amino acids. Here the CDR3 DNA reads TGTGCCAGCTCACCACAGGGGACCTCTGGAAACACCATATATTTT. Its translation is CASSPQGTSGNTIYF.

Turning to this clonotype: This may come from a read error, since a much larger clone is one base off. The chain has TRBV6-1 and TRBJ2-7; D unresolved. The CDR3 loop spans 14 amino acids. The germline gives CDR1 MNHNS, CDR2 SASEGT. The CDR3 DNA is TGCCGAAGTGCCTGGGGTTGGAACTCCTACGAGCAGTACTTC. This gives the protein CRSAWGWNSYEQYF.

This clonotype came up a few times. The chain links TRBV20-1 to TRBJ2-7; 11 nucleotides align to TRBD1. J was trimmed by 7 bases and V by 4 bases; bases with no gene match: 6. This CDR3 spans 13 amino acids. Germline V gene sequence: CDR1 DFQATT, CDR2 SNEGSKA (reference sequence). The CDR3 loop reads CSATRDRGFEQYF. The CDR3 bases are TGCAGTGCTACTCGGGACAGGGGGTTTGAGCAGTACTTC.

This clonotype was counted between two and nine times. The CDR3 coding sequence is TGTGCCTGGAGTGTACAGTACCAAGAGACCCAGTACTTC. This gives the protein CAWSVQYQETQYF. J is TRBJ2-5 and V is TRBV30; D ambiguous. V lost 0 bases to trimming and J lost 0 bases, with 5 bases between them. The germline V gene has CDR1 GTSNPN and CDR2 SVGIG (reference sequence). The CDR3 is 13 residues long.

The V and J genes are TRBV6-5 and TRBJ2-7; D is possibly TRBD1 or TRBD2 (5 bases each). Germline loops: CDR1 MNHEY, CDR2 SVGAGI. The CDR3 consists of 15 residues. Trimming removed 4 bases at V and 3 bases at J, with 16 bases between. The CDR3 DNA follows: TGTGCCAGCAGTTCCTCCTCGGATGGGGGCTACGAGCAGTACTTC. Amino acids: CASSSSSDGGYEQYF.

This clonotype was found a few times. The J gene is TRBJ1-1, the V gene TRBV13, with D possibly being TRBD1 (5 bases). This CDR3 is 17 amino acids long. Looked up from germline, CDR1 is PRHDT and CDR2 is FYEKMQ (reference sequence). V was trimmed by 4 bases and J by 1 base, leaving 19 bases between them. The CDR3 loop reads CASSWGGNGYENTEAFF. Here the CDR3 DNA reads TGTGCCAGCAGCTGGGGGGGGAATGGGTACGAGAACACTGAAGCTTTCTTT.

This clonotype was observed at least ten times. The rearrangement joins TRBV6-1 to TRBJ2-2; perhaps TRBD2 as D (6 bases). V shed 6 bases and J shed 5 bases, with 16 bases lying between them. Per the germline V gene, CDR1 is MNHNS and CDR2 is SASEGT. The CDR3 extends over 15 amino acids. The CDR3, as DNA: TGTGCCAGCAGGCTGCACGGGGAGGAGACCGGGGAGCTGTTTTTT. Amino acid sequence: CASRLHGEETGELFF.

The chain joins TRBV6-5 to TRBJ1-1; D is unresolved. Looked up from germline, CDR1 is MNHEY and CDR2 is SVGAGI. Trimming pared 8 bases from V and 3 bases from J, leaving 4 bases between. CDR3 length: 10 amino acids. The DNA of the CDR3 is TGTGCCAGCGTTTACACTGAAGCTTTCTTT. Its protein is CASVYTEAFF.

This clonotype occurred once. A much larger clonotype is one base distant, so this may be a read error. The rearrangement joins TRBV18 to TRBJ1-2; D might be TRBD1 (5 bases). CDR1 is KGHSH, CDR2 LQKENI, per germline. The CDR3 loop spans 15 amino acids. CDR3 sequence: CASLPPVGTNYGYTF. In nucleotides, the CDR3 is TGTGCCAGCTTACCACCGGTAGGGACCAACTATGGCTACACCTTC.

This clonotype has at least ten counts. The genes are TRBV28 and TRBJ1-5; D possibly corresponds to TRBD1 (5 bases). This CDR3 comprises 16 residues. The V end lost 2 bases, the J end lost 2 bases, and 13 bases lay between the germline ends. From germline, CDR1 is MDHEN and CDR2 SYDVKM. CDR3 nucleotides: TGTGCCAGCAGTTTAATTCAGGGCGGTGGCAATCAGCCCCAGCATTTT. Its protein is CASSLIQGGGNQPQHF. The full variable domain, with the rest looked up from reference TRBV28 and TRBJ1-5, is DVKVTQSSRYLVKRTGEKVFLECVQDMDHENMFWYRQDPGLGLRLIYFSYDVKMKEKGDIPEGYSVSREKKERFSLILESASTNQTSMYLCASSLIQGGGNQPQHFGDGTRLSIL.

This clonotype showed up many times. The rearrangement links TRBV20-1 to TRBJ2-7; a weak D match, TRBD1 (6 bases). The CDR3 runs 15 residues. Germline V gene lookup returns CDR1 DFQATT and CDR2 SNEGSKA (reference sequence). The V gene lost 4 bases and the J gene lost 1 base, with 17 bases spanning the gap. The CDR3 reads CSATYREKISYEQYF. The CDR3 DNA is TGCAGTGCTACCTACAGGGAAAAAATTTCCTACGAGCAGTACTTC.

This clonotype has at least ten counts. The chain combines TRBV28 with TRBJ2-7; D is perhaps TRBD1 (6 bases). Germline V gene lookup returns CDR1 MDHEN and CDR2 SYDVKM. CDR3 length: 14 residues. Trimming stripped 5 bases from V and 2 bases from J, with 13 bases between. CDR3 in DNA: TGTGCCAGCAGTGGCCGGACAGTACCCTACGAGCAGTACTTC. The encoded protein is CASSGRTVPYEQYF. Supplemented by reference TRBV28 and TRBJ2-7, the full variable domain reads DVKVTQSSRYLVKRTGEKVFLECVQDMDHENMFWYRQDPGLGLRLIYFSYDVKMKEKGDIPEGYSVSREKKERFSLILESASTNQTSMYLCASSGRTVPYEQYFGPGTRLTVT.

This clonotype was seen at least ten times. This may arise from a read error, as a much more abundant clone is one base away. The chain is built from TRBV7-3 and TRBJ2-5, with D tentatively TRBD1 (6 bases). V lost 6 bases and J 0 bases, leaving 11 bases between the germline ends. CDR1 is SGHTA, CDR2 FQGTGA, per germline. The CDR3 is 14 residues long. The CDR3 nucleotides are TGTGCCAGCAGTCCTACAGGGAACCAAGAGACCCAGTACTTC. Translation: CASSPTGNQETQYF. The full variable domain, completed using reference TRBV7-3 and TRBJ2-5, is GAGVSQTPSNKVTEKGKYVELRCDPISGHTALYWYRQSLGQGPEFLIYFQGTGAADDSGLPNDRFFAVRPEGSVSTLKIQRTERGDSAVYLCASSPTGNQETQYFGPGTRLLVL.

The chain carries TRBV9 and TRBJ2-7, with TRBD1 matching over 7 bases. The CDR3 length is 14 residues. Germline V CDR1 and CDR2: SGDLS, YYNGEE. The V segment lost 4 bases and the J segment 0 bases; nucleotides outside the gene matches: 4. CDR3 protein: CASSKWDSSYEQYF. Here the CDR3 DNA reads TGTGCCAGCAGCAAATGGGACAGCTCCTACGAGCAGTACTTC.

The CDR3 sequence: CASPGQGAAYLNTEAFF. Here the CDR3 DNA reads TGTGCCAGCCCGGGACAGGGGGCCGCTTACTTGAACACTGAAGCTTTCTTT. This rearrangement joins TRBV6-1 to TRBJ1-1; 12 nucleotides line up with TRBD1. Germline loops: CDR1 MNHNS, CDR2 SASEGT. Losses at the gene ends were 8 bases for V and 0 bases for J; bases not matched to a gene: 10. CDR3 length equals 17 residues.

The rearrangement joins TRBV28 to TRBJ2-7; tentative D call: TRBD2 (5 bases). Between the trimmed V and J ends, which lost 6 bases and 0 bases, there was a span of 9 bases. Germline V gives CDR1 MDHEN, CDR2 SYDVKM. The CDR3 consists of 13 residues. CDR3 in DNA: TGTGCCAGCAGACCCGGGATCTCCTACGAGCAGTACTTC. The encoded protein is CASRPGISYEQYF.

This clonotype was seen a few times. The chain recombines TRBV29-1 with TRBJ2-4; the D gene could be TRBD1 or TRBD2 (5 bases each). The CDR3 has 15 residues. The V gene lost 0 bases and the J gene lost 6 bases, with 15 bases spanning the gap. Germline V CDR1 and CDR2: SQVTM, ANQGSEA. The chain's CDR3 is CSVEELVGAGNIQYF. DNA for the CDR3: TGCAGCGTTGAAGAATTGGTCGGGGCCGGAAACATTCAGTACTTC. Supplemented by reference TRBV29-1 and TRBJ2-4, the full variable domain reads SAVISQKPSRDICQRGTSLTIQCQVDSQVTMMFWYRQQPGQSLTLIATANQGSEATYESGFVIDKFPISRPNLTFSTLTVSNMSPEDSSIYLCSVEELVGAGNIQYFGAGTRLSVL.

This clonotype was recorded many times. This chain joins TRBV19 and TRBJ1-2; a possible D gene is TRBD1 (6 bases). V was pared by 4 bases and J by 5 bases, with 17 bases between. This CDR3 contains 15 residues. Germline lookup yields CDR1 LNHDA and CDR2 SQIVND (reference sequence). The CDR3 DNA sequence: TGTGCCAGTAGTAAGAGTATGAGCAGGGGTTATGGCTACACCTTC. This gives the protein CASSKSMSRGYGYTF.

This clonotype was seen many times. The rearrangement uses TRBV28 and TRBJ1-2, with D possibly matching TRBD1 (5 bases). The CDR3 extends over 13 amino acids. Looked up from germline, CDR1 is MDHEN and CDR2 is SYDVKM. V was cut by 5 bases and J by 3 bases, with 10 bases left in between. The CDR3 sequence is CASSVGVDYGYTF. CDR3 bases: TGTGCCAGCAGTGTGGGGGTGGACTATGGCTACACCTTC.

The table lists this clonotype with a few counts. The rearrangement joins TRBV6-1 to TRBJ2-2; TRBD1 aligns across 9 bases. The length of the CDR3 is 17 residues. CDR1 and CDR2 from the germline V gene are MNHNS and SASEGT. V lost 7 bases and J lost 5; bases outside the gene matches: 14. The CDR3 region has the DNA TGTGCCAGCATAGGGACAGGGTCCCGCGCGTATACCGGGGAGCTGTTTTTT. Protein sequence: CASIGTGSRAYTGELFF.

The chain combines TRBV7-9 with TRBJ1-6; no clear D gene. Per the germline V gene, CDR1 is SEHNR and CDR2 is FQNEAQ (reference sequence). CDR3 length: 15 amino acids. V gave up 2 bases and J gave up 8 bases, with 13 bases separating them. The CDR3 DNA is TGTGCCAGCAGCTTAATTAGAGGAGTGGATTCACCCCTCCACTTT. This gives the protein CASSLIRGVDSPLHF.

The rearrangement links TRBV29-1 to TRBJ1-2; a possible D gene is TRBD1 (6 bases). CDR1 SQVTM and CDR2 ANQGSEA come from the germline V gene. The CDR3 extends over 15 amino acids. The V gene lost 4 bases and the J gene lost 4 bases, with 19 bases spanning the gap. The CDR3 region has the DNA TGCAGCGTTGGACACTGGGGGGCGGACGTCTATGGCTACACCTTC. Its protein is CSVGHWGADVYGYTF.

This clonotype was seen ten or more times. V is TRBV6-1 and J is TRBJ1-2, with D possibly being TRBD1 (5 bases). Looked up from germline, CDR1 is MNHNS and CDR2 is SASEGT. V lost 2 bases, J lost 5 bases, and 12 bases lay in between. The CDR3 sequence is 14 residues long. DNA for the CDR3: TGTGCCAGCAGTGAACTCCAGGGTCCTTATGGCTACACCTTC. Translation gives CASSELQGPYGYTF.

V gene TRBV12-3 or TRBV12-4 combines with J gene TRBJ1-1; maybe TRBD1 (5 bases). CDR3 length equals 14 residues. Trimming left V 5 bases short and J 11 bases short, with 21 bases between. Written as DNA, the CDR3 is TGTGCCAGCAGTCCCTGGGAAAACCAAGGGGATGCTTTCTTT. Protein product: CASSPWENQGDAFF.

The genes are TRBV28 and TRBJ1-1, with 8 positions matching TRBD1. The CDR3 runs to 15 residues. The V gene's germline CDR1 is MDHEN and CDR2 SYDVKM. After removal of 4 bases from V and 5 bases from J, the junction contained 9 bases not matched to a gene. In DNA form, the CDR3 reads TGTGCCAGCAGTTGGTCTTTCAGGGGGCGAACTGAAGCTTTCTTT. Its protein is CASSWSFRGRTEAFF.

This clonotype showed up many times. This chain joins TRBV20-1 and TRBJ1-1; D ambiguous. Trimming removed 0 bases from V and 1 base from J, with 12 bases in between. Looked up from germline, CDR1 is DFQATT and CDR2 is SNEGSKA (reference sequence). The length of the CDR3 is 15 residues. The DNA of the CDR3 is TGCAGTGCTAGAGATCTCGTCCAGGCGAACACTGAAGCTTTCTTT. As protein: CSARDLVQANTEAFF.

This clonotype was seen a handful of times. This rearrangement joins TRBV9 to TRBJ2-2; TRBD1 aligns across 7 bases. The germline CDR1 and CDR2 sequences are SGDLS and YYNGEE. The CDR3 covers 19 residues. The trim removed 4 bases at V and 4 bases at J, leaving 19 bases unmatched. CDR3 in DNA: TGTGCCAGCAGCTACTCGTCGGACAGGAGCCGTCGAGGCACCGGGGAGCTGTTTTTT. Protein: CASSYSSDRSRRGTGELFF.

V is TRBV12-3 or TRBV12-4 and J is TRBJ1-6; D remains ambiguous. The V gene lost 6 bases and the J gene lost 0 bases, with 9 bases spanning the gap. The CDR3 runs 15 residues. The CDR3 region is CASRTGSSYNSPLHF. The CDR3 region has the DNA TGTGCCAGCAGAACCGGGTCCTCCTATAATTCACCCCTCCACTTT.

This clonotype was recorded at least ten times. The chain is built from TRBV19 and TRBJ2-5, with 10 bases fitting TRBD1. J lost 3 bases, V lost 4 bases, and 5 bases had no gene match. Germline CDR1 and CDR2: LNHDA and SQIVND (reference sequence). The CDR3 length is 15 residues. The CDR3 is CASSTSGTGEETQYF. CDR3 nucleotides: TGTGCCAGTAGTACATCCGGGACAGGGGAAGAGACCCAGTACTTC.

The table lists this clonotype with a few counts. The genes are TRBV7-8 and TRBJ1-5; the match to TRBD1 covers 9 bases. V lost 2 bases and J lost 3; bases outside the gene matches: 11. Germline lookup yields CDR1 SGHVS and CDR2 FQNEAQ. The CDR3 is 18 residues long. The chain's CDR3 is CASSLPGRRTGANQPQHF. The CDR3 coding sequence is TGTGCCAGCAGCTTACCCGGACGGCGGACAGGGGCCAATCAGCCCCAGCATTTT.

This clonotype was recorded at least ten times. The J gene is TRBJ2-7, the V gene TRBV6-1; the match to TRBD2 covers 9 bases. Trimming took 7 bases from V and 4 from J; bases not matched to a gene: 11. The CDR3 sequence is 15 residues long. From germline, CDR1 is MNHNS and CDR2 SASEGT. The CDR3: CASIKAGGPIYEQYF. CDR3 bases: TGTGCCAGCATTAAAGCGGGAGGTCCCATATACGAGCAGTACTTC.